A single sample gave rise to the 5 T cell receptor beta chains below, sequenced in a study of blood T cell repertoires in COVID-19. TCRdb's copy holds only in-frame clones and misses some; the assay was immunoSEQ multiplex PCR. The data show 350,000 to 400,000 clones, approximately 90% seen once. Material: PBMCs or T cells enriched from blood (not recorded which). The receptor set was obtained from a young woman who had recovered from COVID-19.

V is TRBV4-1 and J is TRBJ1-3; TRBD1 matches at 7 bases. With 6 bases clipped from V and 0 bases from J, the junction kept 8 bases outside the gene matches. The CDR3 totals 16 residues. The germline V gene has CDR1 MGHRA and CDR2 YSYEKL. This CDR3 is CASRQGRDSSGNTIYF. The DNA of the CDR3 is TGCGCCAGCAGACAGGGGCGGGACAGCTCTGGAAACACCATATATTTT.

The chain couples TRBV7-3 to TRBJ2-5, with a weak D call TRBD2 (6 bases). This CDR3 region has 13 residues. CDR1 and CDR2 from the germline V gene are SGHTA and FQGTGA. The ends were cut back, 5 bases at V and 0 bases at J, with 7 bases in the middle. The CDR3 sequence is CASSRGNQETQYF. CDR3 nucleotide sequence: TGTGCCAGCAGCCGGGGGAACCAAGAGACCCAGTACTTC.

In its sample, this clone was seen a few times. The J gene is TRBJ2-2, the V gene TRBV5-6; D not resolved. This CDR3 comprises 16 residues. In germline, CDR1 is SGHDT, CDR2 YYEEEE. V gave up 3 bases and J gave up 2 bases, with 14 bases separating them. CDR3 in DNA: TGTGCCAGCAGCTCCCAGGTTACTTTTAACACCGGGGAGCTGTTTTTT. This translates into CASSSQVTFNTGELFF.

The chain carries TRBV5-1 and TRBJ1-2; D is possibly TRBD1 (6 bases). The CDR3 consists of 15 residues. Per germline, CDR1 SGHRS and CDR2 YFSETQ. V was trimmed by 0 bases and J by 3 bases, leaving 12 bases between them. CDR3 protein: CASSLDSGADYGYTF. The CDR3 coding sequence is TGCGCCAGCAGCTTGGATTCAGGGGCAGACTATGGCTACACCTTC.

V is TRBV2 and J is TRBJ1-4; 9 nucleotides match TRBD1. V was pared by 3 bases and J by 2 bases, with 1 base of the junction left unmatched. This CDR3 contains 15 residues. Germline V gene sequence: CDR1 SNHLY, CDR2 FYNNEI. The DNA for the CDR3 is TGTGCCAGCAGTGACGGGACAGGGACTAATGAAAAACTGTTTTTT. Its translation is CASSDGTGTNEKLFF.